Detailed here is one T cell receptor beta chain. No antigen is known for it. No quality values exist for individual bases; no much larger clone is one base distant. The data belong to a study of shared clonotypes between healthy human individuals (dated by TCRdb to about 2020). Concerning the study at large: The cohort comprised a couple of women and a few men aged 18 to 49 years. For each donor, CD4 naive and CD4 memory were each given three plates, CD8 naive was given two plates, and CD8 memory was given one plate. Per donor, leukapheresis produced somewhere between about 0.85 and 8.9 billion PBMCs. Libraries were prepared and TCR repertoires were sequenced by different laboratories using diverse techniques, in order to increase sequencing depth and limit assay-specific biases. To estimate repertoire size and how much clonotype sharing occurs between individuals, the study deeply sequenced the blood TCR repertoires of roughly 5 healthy adults.

Using the deep immunoSEQ assay, TCR CDR3 regions were amplified from genomic DNA by multiplex PCR. Extracted genomic DNA from each cell subset was spread evenly across all wells of several immunoSEQ 96-well plates, with each plate serving as a replicate. For sorted subsets, 150 to 250 ng of genomic DNA, equivalent to around 31,000 T cell genomes, went into each replicate PCR. Purified libraries were measured with a Qubit 3.0 fluorometer, size-checked on a Bioanalyzer 2100, and measured again with the KAPA Library Quantification kit. Each immunoSEQ 96-well plate was sequenced on its own single-read 150-cycle Illumina NextSeq 550 flow cell. The authors' analysis ran thus. Because the immunoSEQ output included only junctional sequences and no quality scores, the filtering could not be the same as the filtering used for full-length reads. To assign V/J genes and CDR3, sequences were annotated against IMGT germline references using PyIR, a Python wrapper for IgBLAST v1.9. Reads with weak V/J assignments (E-value above 1e-6), missing CDR3, stop codons, out-of-frame junctions, or ambiguous translated residues were removed. V3J clonotypes were defined as sequences sharing the same inferred V gene, J gene, and CDR3 amino acid sequence. Percentage overlap between repertoires was calculated by dividing the number of shared unique clonotypes by the size of the smaller repertoire. Three approaches were used to assess repertoire richness: RTK rarefaction, the Chao1 estimator, and Recon v2.1 estimates of unobserved clonotypes. OLGA was used to compute generation probabilities for all TCRbeta clonotypes that the gDNA method yielded from a few donors. Here the immuneACCESS table is served through TCRdb, limited to in-frame sequences with V and J called. Missing clones are a known gap in these copies; in checked studies unresolved V genes cover under half, and the rest lacks a known reason. V and J calls and clone size follow that table, whereas D and trimming were derived from the DNA. The sample table records a few hundred thousand clones; nearly 97% of these occur just once. 0.085% to 0.11% of the sample goes to the ten largest clones.

CD8 naive samples were obtained by positive selection for CCR7 among CD45RO-negative cells, yielding a CD45RA+CCR7+ population from which TemRA cells were excluded. The donors were healthy, HIV-negative adults with no recently reported acute infections or vaccinations. Every donor was a Caucasian adult residing in Nashville, Tennessee, USA. After blood collection by leukapheresis, PBMCs were isolated using Ficoll-Histopaque density gradient centrifugation and then cryopreserved in the vapor phase of liquid nitrogen. Analytical flow cytometry was used to check the purity and quantity of each magnetically sorted T cell population. Genomic DNA was isolated from every sorted fraction and measured by UV absorbance on a Nanodrop 2000c. What the work shows at the level of the full study, not this receptor alone: The small number of donors limited the genetic and exposure-history diversity represented. Naive subsets generally had larger estimated clonotype richness than memory subsets did. Pairwise subsampling led to the expectation that sequencing depth would affect the degree of clonotype sharing among donors. Clonotypes shared by all four sorted-subset donors showed higher generation probabilities than non-shared clonotypes. When a handful of donors were compared, the shared fraction of clonotypes was 5% to 6.5% for naive CD4, approximately 3.3% for naive CD8, 2% to 2.5% for memory CD4, and roughly 0.4% for memory CD8. Sampling was limited to blood, and TCR repertoires in tissue likely differ from TCR repertoires in blood. Even with the large sequencing depth, rarefaction of the sorted-subset datasets indicated that sequencing was incomplete.

From the cysteine up to the phenylalanine, the CDR3 has a length of 15 residues. The read is trimmed to its CDR3 DNA, 45 bases read in frame from base 1. V loses 2 bases, J loses 3 bases, and the germline ends lie 13 bases apart. CDR1 and CDR2 were assigned from the germline V gene as SQVTM and ANQGSEA. Sequenced sample: naive CD8+ T cells sorted from blood. Sample cell subset or site, as interpreted from the label and publication: CD45RA+CCR7+. The receptor was isolated from a woman under 40 in good health. Rearrangement joined TRBV29-1 to TRBJ2-2, with the identity of the D gene unclear. Here the CDR3 is given as CSVEFPLSHTGELFF. The DNA reads TGCAGCGTTGAATTCCCCCTATCCCACACCGGGGAGCTGTTTTTT.